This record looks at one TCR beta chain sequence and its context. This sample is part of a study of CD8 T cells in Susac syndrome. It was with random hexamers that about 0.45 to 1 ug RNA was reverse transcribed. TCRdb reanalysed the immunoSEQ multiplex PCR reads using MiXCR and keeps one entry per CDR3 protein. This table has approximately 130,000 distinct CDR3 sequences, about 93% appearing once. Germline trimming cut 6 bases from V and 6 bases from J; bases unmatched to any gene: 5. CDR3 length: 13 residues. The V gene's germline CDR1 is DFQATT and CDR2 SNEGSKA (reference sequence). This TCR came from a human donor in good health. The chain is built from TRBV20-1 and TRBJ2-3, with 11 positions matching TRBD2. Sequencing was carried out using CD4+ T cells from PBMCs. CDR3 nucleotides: TGCAGTGCATTTAGCGGGAGGGCGGATACGCAGTATTTT. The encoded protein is CSAFSGRADTQYF.